Detailed here is one T cell receptor (beta chain). The antigen is not known. Germline loops: CDR1 MNHEY, CDR2 SMNVEV (reference sequence). The CDR3 is made up of 17 amino acids. The J segment lost 2 bases and the V segment lost 6 bases, leaving 13 bases of the junction unmatched. These data are taken from a study of somatic mutations in cytotoxic T cells in rheumatoid arthritis. Study as a whole: The researchers flow-sorted some T-cell populations stained with V beta antibodies and got nearly 100% purity, and these included V beta1+ cells sequenced for TCRB. Findings of the study overall: Significant differences in CD8+ T-cell clonality were not found between rheumatoid arthritis patients and healthy controls (age-matched).

Libraries were prepared by immunoSEQ multiplex PCR; TCRdb keeps only in-frame clonotypes and omits some of them. In the table there are about 26,000 clones, about 81% of which are singletons. Sequenced sample: CD8+ T cells sorted from blood. The gene calls are TRBV27 and TRBJ2-1, with 7 bases lining up with TRBD1. The receptor was isolated from a man over 45 in good health. CDR3 sequence (DNA): TGTGCCAGCAGCTCCATCGACCGACAGGGCCCCTACAATGAGCAGTTCTTC. Translated, it gives CASSSIDRQGPYNEQFF.